The 8 T cell receptor beta chains below all came from one sample that was sequenced in a study of blood T cell repertoires in COVID-19. Sequenced by immunoSEQ multiplex PCR; TCRdb stores in-frame clones only, minus some. The sample lists about 58,000 clones, approximately 90% occurring once. Specimen: peripheral blood. These receptors came from a man aged 60 to 69 with acute or convalescent COVID-19.

The CDR3 spells CAISNGKESNQPQHF. The CDR3 coding sequence is TGTGCCATCAGTAACGGCAAGGAGAGCAATCAGCCCCAGCATTTT. The chain employs TRBV10-3 and TRBJ1-5; unclear D gene. The CDR3 runs 15 residues. The V end lost 5 bases, the J end lost 1 base, and 12 bases lay between the germline ends. Germline V gene data show CDR1 as ENHRY and CDR2 as SYGVKD.

The gene calls are TRBV5-1 and TRBJ1-5; TRBD1 aligns across 7 bases. Germline values: CDR1 SGHRS, CDR2 YFSETQ. Trimming took 4 bases from V and 5 from J; bases not matched to a gene: 3. The CDR3 runs to 13 residues. The CDR3 DNA reads as TGCGCCAGCAGCCAGGGGGTGGATCAGCCCCAGCATTTT. It codes for CASSQGVDQPQHF.

This chain links TRBV6-4 with TRBJ1-4; the D is unclear. V was trimmed by 3 bases and J by 10 bases, leaving 15 bases between them. CDR3 length: 14 amino acids. Germline CDR1 MRHNA, CDR2 SNTAGT. In nucleotides, the CDR3 is TGTGCCAGCAGTGAGGTTCTAGCAGAGGGAAAACTGTTTTTT. It encodes CASSEVLAEGKLFF.

This chain joins TRBV7-2 and TRBJ2-5; D remains ambiguous. The length of the CDR3 is 16 residues. Trimming shortened V by 5 bases and J by 0 bases, and 16 bases separated the two germline ends. Germline loops: CDR1 SGHTA, CDR2 FQGNSA. The CDR3 bases are TGTGCCAGCAGCCCAGTCCTGGGCCCTTACCAAGAGACCCAGTACTTC. Its protein product is CASSPVLGPYQETQYF.

V gene TRBV9 combines with J gene TRBJ2-7, with TRBD1 matching over 10 bases. V was pared by 0 bases and J by 6 bases, with 3 bases of the junction left unmatched. The CDR3 runs 14 residues. Germline CDR1 SGDLS, CDR2 YYNGEE. The CDR3 spells CASSVDRTGGEQYF. The DNA of the CDR3 is TGTGCCAGCAGCGTAGACAGGACAGGGGGCGAGCAGTACTTC.

The count of this clone is one. The chain carries TRBV7-3 and TRBJ1-6; 7 nucleotides match TRBD1. The trim removed 6 bases at V and 1 base at J, leaving 12 bases unmatched. CDR1 is SGHTA and CDR2 is FQGTGA in the germline V gene. The CDR3 contains 18 residues. CDR3 sequence (DNA): TGTGCCAGCAGTCCGAGACAGGGAACGGAATCCTATAATTCACCCCTCCACTTT. It translates to CASSPRQGTESYNSPLHF.

This clone was seen a handful of times. The V call is TRBV6-2 or TRBV6-3, the J call TRBJ2-7; 7 bases align to TRBD2. The trim removed 5 bases at V and 2 bases at J, leaving 3 bases unmatched. Germline V CDR1 and CDR2: MNHEY, SVGEGT. The CDR3 is made up of 13 amino acids. The CDR3: CASSTTSPYEQYF. The CDR3 DNA follows: TGTGCCAGCAGTACGACTAGCCCCTACGAGCAGTACTTC.

The V and J genes are TRBV3-1 (or the pseudogene TRBV3-2) and TRBJ1-6; 7 bases agree with TRBD1. CDR3 length equals 17 residues. Per the germline V gene, CDR1 is LGHDT and CDR2 is YNNKEL (reference sequence). J gave up 1 base and V 4 bases, and 7 bases lay outside the gene matches. CDR3 sequence: CASSRLSGGSYNSPLHF. The CDR3 DNA is TGTGCCAGCAGCCGGCTATCAGGGGGATCCTATAATTCACCCCTCCACTTT.